This is a list of T cell receptor beta chains from one sample in a study of regulatory T cells in long-lasting Graves disease. A single record per CDR3 protein comes from TCRdb applying MiXCR to the multiplex PCR reads. Found here are about 300,000 distinct CDR3 sequences, around 21% of them singletons; the top ten hold roughly three fifths. Sequenced here: peripheral blood mononuclear cells (PBMCs), sampled when the disease was refractory, from a patient treated with antithyroid drugs. The receptors originated from a female donor with Graves disease. Each CDR3 is given with its conserved first and last residue. Fields, in order: J gene, clone size, V gene, CDR3 protein. Only some rows state a clone size, as once, few, many or a class for expanded clones.

>TRBJ2-7|NA|TRBV5-1
CASSFGYGKVAYEQYF
>TRBJ1-4|NA|TRBV4-3
CASSQEFELIGGKLFF
>TRBJ2-5|few|TRBV25-1
CASSEDPRERQETQYF
>TRBJ2-1|NA|TRBV20-1
CSAGDSWTGGYNEQFF
>TRBJ2-5|many|TRBV11-2
CASSPLRLALLETQYF
>TRBJ2-7|many|TRBV29-1
CSVVGAGSSYEQYF
>TRBJ2-7|few|TRBV19
CASMWQRADGSYEQYF
>TRBJ1-1|few|TRBV7-9
CASNLGGTEAFF
>TRBJ2-5|NA|TRBV10-3
CAITDSQETQYF
>TRBJ1-2|NA|TRBV6-5
CASSYSMRPDRWGYTF
>TRBJ2-7|many|TRBV11-2
CASSLNTGVEQYF
>TRBJ2-7|many|TRBV5-1
CASSLSNGNYEQYF
>TRBJ1-2|few|TRBV29-1
CSVLTDRLGYGYTF
>TRBJ2-7|NA|TRBV3-1
CASSPRTGIPYEQYF
>TRBJ2-5|few|TRBV24-1
CATSDSFQETQYF
>TRBJ1-6|many|TRBV28
CASSTDRVVGNSPLHF
>TRBJ2-2|NA|TRBV7-9
CASRYTRTGLTGELFF
>TRBJ2-1|NA|TRBV28
CASSTPGLGHNEQFF
>TRBJ2-4|NA|TRBV4-1
CASSLTGQGDGSKNIQYF
>TRBJ1-5|NA|TRBV6-2/TRBV6-3
CASSEAGFQPQHF
>TRBJ1-1|NA|TRBV11-2
CASSLVGGYSEAFF
>TRBJ2-7|NA|TRBV20-1
CSARDLVEQGLEQYF
>TRBJ2-7|few|TRBV11-2
CASSIQGYGQYF
>TRBJ2-5|many|TRBV28
CASSGQPSGSRETQYF
>TRBJ1-5|many|TRBV24-1
CATSEWGGGNQPQHF
>TRBJ2-5|many|TRBV20-1
CSASRQTQYF
>TRBJ1-2|few|TRBV3-1
CASSQQGTEVPGYTF
>TRBJ2-5|many|TRBV9
CASSGQGAGGLKTQYF
>TRBJ1-5|NA|TRBV4-1
CASSPNQGPYSNQPQHF
>TRBJ2-5|NA|TRBV7-8
CASSPARSSQETQYF
>TRBJ2-5|few|TRBV6-5
CASSYSPFLGGTSGSKETQYF
>TRBJ2-4|many|TRBV7-8
CASSNVPVRDAVQYF
>TRBJ1-1|many|TRBV3-1
CASSPGHLTEAFF
>TRBJ1-5|NA|TRBV4-1
CASSQALGNQPQHF
>TRBJ1-5|many|TRBV28
CASSPGGDSNQPQHF
>TRBJ1-6|few|TRBV6-1
CASSEAGLLGASLHF
>TRBJ2-7|many|TRBV20-1
CSAKTSGSLSEQYF
>TRBJ1-4|few|TRBV19
CASSDPGQINEKLFF
>TRBJ2-1|NA|TRBV7-8
CASSRGQREGEQFF
>TRBJ2-3|few|TRBV28
CASSSLLASTDTQYF
>TRBJ1-4|many|TRBV7-9
CASSPHGQPEKLFF
>TRBJ2-7|NA|TRBV7-9
CASSSSWDSPKPPGEYEQYF
>TRBJ1-6|NA|TRBV2
CASSGGTLHF
>TRBJ1-3|NA|TRBV4-1
CASSQGSVGGNTIYF
>TRBJ2-5|few|TRBV27
CASSLAGRRETQYF
>TRBJ2-1|NA|TRBV2
CASSTGSTRGSEQFF
>TRBJ1-2|few|TRBV30
CAWSEDSSNYGYTF
>TRBJ1-5|few|TRBV18
CASSPRDRYSNQPQHF
>TRBJ2-7|few|TRBV20-1
CSAIRTGGYEQYF
>TRBJ1-5|many|TRBV7-3
CASSIRAGQPQHF
>TRBJ2-5|few|TRBV9
CASSEGSSGSRETQYF
>TRBJ1-2|many|TRBV12-3/TRBV12-4
CASSSNPSTGKGYTF
>TRBJ2-7|few|TRBV6-1
CASSDRQTYEQYF